This T cell receptor (beta chain) emerged from a study of a mutant IDH1 vaccine in newly diagnosed glioma (dated by TCRdb to about 2021). Describing the broader study: Of the roughly 30 treated patients, roughly 60% were male and around 40% were female, and a mean age of roughly 40 years was recorded. Before enrollment, most patients had been given radiochemotherapy with temozolomide as standard therapy, while the rest had received either radiotherapy alone or temozolomide alone. Peripheral blood was drawn at six visits: V03 (baseline), V05, V07, V10, V12 and V13. For exploratory analyses, longitudinal TCRB deep sequencing was carried out in roughly 23 treated patients wherever samples were available. What the study reported, not specific to this receptor: PBMC samples for TCRB deep sequencing were selected based on availability. Immune responses induced by the vaccine were seen in 90% to 95% of patients across multiple MHC alleles. It was noted by the authors that analyses of patient blood samples could not be reproduced owing to sample limitations. Pseudoprogression appeared unrelated to alterations in the top peripheral T cell clonotypes detected by TCRB sequencing.

Library preparation employed the immunoSEQ multiplex PCR assay. The hsTCRB Kit was used according to the manufacturer's protocol to amplify rearranged TCR beta chain sequences. Sequencing of TCRB libraries was carried out on an Illumina MiSeq. On the authors' methods: The proprietary platform of the kit vendor was used for demultiplexing, trimming and gene mapping. As stored in TCRdb, this immuneACCESS dataset retains in-frame rearrangements with V and J assigned. A fraction of the clones does not appear; measured against another copy, unresolved V genes explain less than half of the discrepancy, and the remainder lacks a known reason. V, J and clone size are taken as reported in that table, and D and trimming were inferred from the DNA itself. This sample gives tens of thousands of clones in total; approximately 90% of them show up just once. The ten top clones hold 2% to 2.5% of the sample. Comment on this clone: The antigen it binds to is not known. No much larger clonotype is one base removed from it; base qualities were not supplied.

Explained via the paper, the time point label denotes: baseline, week 1 (first vaccination visit). According to the study, the label for this sample's treatment or condition signals: pre-vaccination baseline after standard-of-care therapy. Donors had newly diagnosed WHO grade 3 or 4 IDH1-mutant astrocytomas with loss of nuclear ATRX. The samples were drawn from NOA16, a multicentre, single-arm, open-label phase I trial in Germany that tested a mutant IDH1 peptide vaccine in humans for the first time. Blood drawn at visit V03 was used as the baseline sample for immunogenicity testing. Genomic DNA for TCRB sequencing was isolated from EDTA blood with the DNeasy Blood and Tissue Kit. The germline V gene provides CDR1 KGHSH and CDR2 LQKENI. The junction shows trimming of 3 bases on V and 7 bases on J, plus 13 bases between the germline ends. There are 13 amino acids in the CDR3, from cysteine to phenylalanine inclusive. Kept here is only the CDR3 DNA, which spans 39 bases and is read in frame from base 1.

The V and J segments used are TRBV18 and TRBJ2-7; the D gene is perhaps TRBD1, from 5 matching bases. The starting material was PBMCs, obtained from a glioma patient treated with radiotherapy, temozolomide or both. The sequence was collected from a man aged 35-49 years with glioma. The CDR3 amino acid sequence is: CASSPGQGEEQYF. The DNA is as follows: TGTGCCAGCTCACCTGGGCAAGGGGAAGAGCAGTACTTC.